A single sample is the source of the 32 T cell receptor beta chains below, sequenced in a study of spatial heterogeneity in lung cancer. Indicated time point: sample taken at primary tumor resection. TCRdb recomputed calls from the 5' RACE reads with MiXCR, one row per CDR3 protein. The sample contains 30,000 to 45,000 distinct CDR3 sequences, 3.1% of which appear only once. The sequences come from normal lung tissue next to the tumor, collected at surgery. Every receptor here comes from a male donor with early-stage non-small cell lung cancer.

At least ten counts were recorded for this clonotype. The chain links TRBV7-9 to TRBJ1-3; a possible D gene is TRBD1 (5 bases). The length of the CDR3 is 15 residues. V was shortened by 5 bases and J by 1 base, with 12 bases between the two germline ends. Germline V gene data show CDR1 as SEHNR and CDR2 as FQNEAQ (reference sequence). This CDR3 reads CASSVTGASGNTIYF. CDR3 coding DNA: TGTGCCAGCAGCGTCACAGGCGCGTCTGGAAACACCATATATTTT. The variable domain in full, completed from reference TRBV7-9 and TRBJ1-3, reads DTGVSQNPRHKITKRGQNVTFRCDPISEHNRLYWYRQTLGQGPEFLTYFQNEAQLEKSRLLSDRFSAERPKGSFSTLEIQRTEQGDSAMYLCASSVTGASGNTIYFGEGSWLTVV.

This chain uses TRBV2 with TRBJ2-5; D is possibly TRBD2 (5 bases). CDR3 length: 14 amino acids. In germline, CDR1 is SNHLY, CDR2 FYNNEI. Between the trimmed V and J ends, which lost 6 bases and 5 bases, there was a span of 16 bases. The CDR3 DNA is TGTGCCAGCAGCATGAGCCGTTCGGGGGAGACCCAGTACTTC. This sequence encodes CASSMSRSGETQYF. The full variable domain, its missing parts supplied by reference TRBV2 and TRBJ2-5, is EPEVTQTPSHQVTQMGQEVILRCVPISNHLYFYWYRQILGQKVEFLVSFYNNEISEKSEIFDDQFSVERPDGSNFTLKIRSTKLEDSAMYFCASSMSRSGETQYFGPGTRLLVL.

The chain carries TRBV29-1 and TRBJ1-1, with 10 positions matching TRBD1. Germline CDR1 is SQVTM and CDR2 is ANQGSEA. CDR3 size: 15 residues. J gave up 5 bases and V 4 bases, and 10 bases lay outside the gene matches. The CDR3 coding sequence is TGCAGCGTTGCGGGGACAGGGGAGTTAGGTACTGAAGCTTTCTTT. Translation gives CSVAGTGELGTEAFF.

V and J are TRBV9 and TRBJ2-1; 7 nucleotides match TRBD2. This CDR3 has 16 residues. Germline loops: CDR1 SGDLS, CDR2 YYNGEE. V was pared by 0 bases and J by 7 bases, with 10 bases of the junction left unmatched. The CDR3 region has the DNA TGTGCCAGCAGCGTAGCTACGCTAGCGGCGCTTAATGAGCAGTTCTTC. Protein product: CASSVATLAALNEQFF.

This clonotype was picked up many times. CDR3 coding DNA: TGTGCCAGCAGTTACTCGATCCACGGGACATCCTACAATGAGCAGTTCTTC. This sequence encodes CASSYSIHGTSYNEQFF. The chain joins TRBV6-5 to TRBJ2-1; D may be TRBD1 (6 bases). Germline CDR1 is MNHEY and CDR2 is SVGAGI. The CDR3 loop spans 17 amino acids. Trimming cost V 0 bases and J 1 base, with 13 bases left between them.

This clonotype was detected ten times or more. This rearrangement joins TRBV5-1 to TRBJ2-3; 13 bases map to TRBD2. V dropped 0 bases and J dropped 4; count of bases not matched to a gene: 5. Germline V gene lookup returns CDR1 SGHRS and CDR2 YFSETQ. There are 17 residues in the CDR3. The CDR3 spells CASSLGPTSGRSDTQYF. The CDR3 DNA reads TGCGCCAGCAGCTTGGGCCCGACTAGCGGGAGGTCAGATACGCAGTATTTT.

The CDR3 loop is CASGRQTSGSVETQYF. The CDR3 DNA sequence: TGTGCCAGCGGTCGGCAAACTAGCGGGAGTGTGGAGACCCAGTACTTC. The chain is built from TRBV6-6 and TRBJ2-5; 11 nucleotides align to TRBD2. The CDR3 runs 16 residues. The germline V gene encodes CDR1 MNHNY and CDR2 SVGAGI (reference sequence). The junction had 13 bases not matched to a gene; V was cut back by 8 bases and J by 5 bases.

Many counts were recorded for this clonotype. The V gene is TRBV10-1, the J gene TRBJ2-1, with TRBD2 matching 15 bases. The CDR3 has 17 residues. Germline V gene data show CDR1 as WNHNN and CDR2 as SYGVQD (reference sequence). J lost 7 bases, V lost 6 bases, and 10 bases had no gene match. The CDR3 coding sequence is TGCGCCAGCAGCCTCAGCGGGGGGACTAGCGGGAGGAATGAGCAGTTCTTC. Its translation: CASSLSGGTSGRNEQFF.

This clonotype has at least ten counts. V is TRBV20-1 and J is TRBJ2-7, with D tentatively TRBD1 (5 bases). CDR3 length equals 11 residues. Between the trimmed V and J ends, which lost 7 bases and 3 bases, there was a span of 10 bases. Germline CDR1 and CDR2: DFQATT and SNEGSKA (reference sequence). CDR3 region: CSGQRDYEQYF. The CDR3 nucleotides read TGCAGTGGACAGAGAGACTACGAGCAGTACTTC.

In this sample, this clonotype turned up many times. This chain links TRBV6-6 with TRBJ1-6, with TRBD1 matching over 9 bases. Unmatched junction bases numbered 8, after V lost 5 bases and J lost 12 bases. This CDR3 has 14 residues. Germline lookup yields CDR1 MNHNY and CDR2 SVGAGI (reference sequence). The CDR3 reads CASSRQGEVIPLHF. For the CDR3, the DNA is TGTGCCAGCAGTAGACAGGGGGAAGTGATACCCCTCCACTTT.

This clonotype was seen only once. A much larger clonotype is one base distant, so this may be a read error. The chain uses TRBV5-1 and TRBJ2-5, with D perhaps being TRBD1 or TRBD2 (5 bases each). Germline-derived CDR1 and CDR2 are SGHRS and YFSETQ. The CDR3 covers 15 residues. Trimming left V 1 base short and J 4 bases short, with 14 bases between. The chain's CDR3 is CASSLFGAARETQYF. The CDR3 nucleotides read TGCGCCAGCAGCTTGTTCGGGGCAGCTAGAGAGACCCAGTACTTC. The variable domain in full, with the rest retrieved from reference TRBV5-1 and TRBJ2-5, is KAGVTQTPRYLIKTRGQQVTLSCSPISGHRSVSWYQQTPGQGLQFLFEYFSETQRNKGNFPGRFSGRQFSNSRSEMNVSTLELGDSALYLCASSLFGAARETQYFGPGTRLLVL.

Ten or more counts support this clonotype. The CDR3 nucleotides are TGCAGTGCCCCTAGGGACGGGAGTAAGTCCTACAATGAGCAGTTCTTC. Its translation is CSAPRDGSKSYNEQFF. V gene TRBV20-1 combines with J gene TRBJ2-1; tentatively, D is TRBD2 (6 bases). This CDR3 region has 16 residues. Per germline, CDR1 DFQATT and CDR2 SNEGSKA (reference sequence). V was shortened by 6 bases and J by 1 base, with 19 bases between the two germline ends.

This clonotype showed up many times. In nucleotides, the CDR3 is TGTGCCAGCAGTCCCACTCTGAAGACCCAGTACTTC. This sequence encodes CASSPTLKTQYF. The J gene is TRBJ2-5, the V gene TRBV6-2 or TRBV6-3; the D is unclear. The CDR3 loop spans 12 amino acids. Germline V gene lookup returns CDR1 MNHEY and CDR2 SVGEGT. The germline V and J ends were trimmed by 5 bases and 6 bases, with 10 bases remaining between them.

This clonotype has ten or more counts. The chain employs TRBV28 and TRBJ2-1; D might be TRBD1 or TRBD2, each matching 5 bases. Germline V gene lookup returns CDR1 MDHEN and CDR2 SYDVKM. V was cut by 4 bases and J by 10 bases, with 11 bases left in between. The CDR3 spans 12 residues. The CDR3 sequence is CASSYGAGEQFF. CDR3 in DNA: TGTGCCAGCAGTTACGGGGCCGGGGAGCAGTTCTTC.

Details on this clonotype: A much larger clone lies a single base off, so this may be a read error. Likely a read error: the CDR3 ends without its conserved phenylalanine or tryptophan. The CDR3 region has the DNA TGTGCCAGCTCACCCGGTAGTGGGGATTCACCCCTCCACTTA. Translated: CASSPGSGDSPLHL. The rearrangement links TRBV18 to TRBJ1-6; D is uncertain. Germline values: CDR1 KGHSH, CDR2 LQKENI. The V and J ends lost 3 bases and 8 bases respectively, with 11 bases between them. This CDR3 comprises 14 residues.

This clonotype was counted many times. CDR3 nucleotides: TGTGCCAGCAGTTTAGATTTCAGGGGAGGAGGCTACACCTTC. This translates into CASSLDFRGGGYTF. J is TRBJ1-2 and V is TRBV12-3 or TRBV12-4; maybe TRBD1 (6 bases). Trimming left V 1 base short and J 8 bases short, with 14 bases between. This CDR3 has 14 residues.

This clonotype turned up a few times. The CDR3 sequence: CASNRGLFADTQYF. The CDR3 DNA reads as TGTGCCAGCAACAGGGGGCTGTTCGCAGATACGCAGTATTTT. The rearrangement uses TRBV3-1 and TRBJ2-3; 9 bases line up with TRBD1. V shed 7 bases and J 4 bases; nucleotides not matched to a gene: 6. Germline V CDR1 and CDR2: LGHDT, YNNKEL (reference sequence). This CDR3 has 14 residues.

This clonotype was observed many times. The chain carries TRBV9 and TRBJ1-2; D is ambiguous. The CDR3 spans 13 residues. Germline values: CDR1 SGDLS, CDR2 YYNGEE. With 0 bases removed from V and 4 bases from J, the gap between germline ends came to 7 bases. The CDR3 sequence is CASSVGQVYGYTF. The DNA for the CDR3 is TGTGCCAGCAGCGTAGGGCAGGTCTATGGCTACACCTTC. Filled out from reference TRBV9 and TRBJ1-2, the complete variable domain reads DSGVTQTPKHLITATGQRVTLRCSPRSGDLSVYWYQQSLDQGLQFLIQYYNGEERAKGNILERFSAQQFPDLHSELNLSSLELGDSALYFCASSVGQVYGYTFGSGTRLTVV.

There are a few counts of this clonotype. V usage is TRBV7-2 and J usage is TRBJ1-5; 7 bases map to TRBD1. This CDR3 has 15 amino acids. The ends lost 4 bases at V and 4 bases at J; junction bases unmatched: 7. Germline loops: CDR1 SGHTA, CDR2 FQGNSA. This CDR3 is CASSSRDSYNQPQHF. The DNA of the CDR3 is TGTGCCAGCAGCTCCCGGGACAGCTATAATCAGCCCCAGCATTTT.

This clonotype was observed many times. The V gene is TRBV20-1, the J gene TRBJ1-1, with D unresolved. Trimming cost V 7 bases and J 2 bases, with 11 bases left between them. The CDR3 contains 12 residues. In germline, CDR1 is DFQATT, CDR2 SNEGSKA (reference sequence). The CDR3 coding sequence is TGCAGTGTCGGCCTAGCTAACACTGAAGCTTTCTTT. The encoded protein is CSVGLANTEAFF.

This clonotype was seen repeatedly, ten times or more. The CDR3 reads CASSEGSMGIDSPLHF. The CDR3 nucleotides read TGTGCCAGCAGCGAGGGGAGTATGGGGATAGATTCACCCCTCCACTTT. The rearrangement links TRBV9 to TRBJ1-6; D is possibly TRBD1 (5 bases). Germline assignment: CDR1 SGDLS and CDR2 YYNGEE. This CDR3 contains 16 residues. The germline V and J ends were trimmed by 3 bases and 8 bases, with 18 bases remaining between them.

In its sample, this clonotype was seen many times. This sequence joins TRBV5-1 and TRBJ1-1, with D perhaps matching TRBD1 (6 bases). CDR1 is SGHRS and CDR2 is YFSETQ in the germline V gene. CDR3 size: 14 residues. The V gene lost 4 bases and the J gene lost 2 bases, with 12 bases spanning the gap. This CDR3 reads CASSTGQKNTEAFF. In DNA, the CDR3 is TGCGCCAGCAGCACAGGACAGAAAAACACTGAAGCTTTCTTT.

There are many counts of this clonotype. V usage is TRBV29-1 and J usage is TRBJ2-7; 13 nucleotides align to TRBD2. The CDR3 sequence is 11 residues long. CDR1 SQVTM and CDR2 ANQGSEA come from the germline V gene. V shed 6 bases and J 7 bases; nucleotides not matched to a gene: 0. The CDR3 reads CSVGLAGEQYF. The CDR3 DNA reads as TGCAGCGTGGGACTAGCGGGAGAGCAGTACTTC.

There are many counts of this clonotype. The gene calls are TRBV7-2 and TRBJ1-2, with D possibly being TRBD1 (6 bases). Germline V gene sequence: CDR1 SGHTA, CDR2 FQGNSA. Trimming cost V 0 bases and J 2 bases, with 10 bases left between them. The CDR3 covers 15 residues. As DNA, the CDR3 is TGTGCCAGCAGCTTAGCGCCCCAGGGGAACTATGGCTACACCTTC. It encodes CASSLAPQGNYGYTF. Full variable domain (missing parts from reference TRBV7-2 and TRBJ1-2): GAGVSQSPSNKVTEKGKDVELRCDPISGHTALYWYRQSLGQGLEFLIYFQGNSAPDKSGLPSDRFSAERTGGSVSTLTIQRTQQEDSAVYLCASSLAPQGNYGYTFGSGTRLTVV.

This clonotype came up a few times. The chain is built from TRBV18 and TRBJ2-3; no firm D call. The germline V gene has CDR1 KGHSH and CDR2 LQKENI. Trimming removed 2 bases from V and 5 bases from J, with 8 bases in between. CDR3 length: 13 amino acids. DNA for the CDR3: TGTGCCAGCTCACCATCCCTGGAAGATACGCAGTATTTT. Amino acid sequence: CASSPSLEDTQYF.

This clonotype appeared many times. This chain links TRBV28 with TRBJ2-3; weak D call: TRBD2 (5 bases). This CDR3 has 11 residues. CDR1 and CDR2 from the germline V gene are MDHEN and SYDVKM. V lost 5 bases and J lost 7, with 7 bases in between. CDR3 residues: CASSQRYTQYF. The CDR3 bases are TGTGCCAGCAGTCAGCGGTATACGCAGTATTTT.

This clonotype was recorded at least ten times. This chain links TRBV12-3 or TRBV12-4 with TRBJ2-3, with TRBD2 matching over 8 bases. Trimming at V came to 6 bases and at J to 6 bases, leaving 5 bases not matched to a gene. This CDR3 region has 13 residues. CDR3 in DNA: TGTGCCAGCAGATATAGCGGGACTGATACGCAGTATTTT. It encodes CASRYSGTDTQYF.

This clonotype was recorded many times. The genes are TRBV29-1 and TRBJ2-4; no clear D gene. This CDR3 comprises 11 residues. Germline assignment: CDR1 SQVTM and CDR2 ANQGSEA. Deletions cut 5 bases from V and 6 bases from J, with 8 bases between. The chain's CDR3 is CSVSISNIQYF. The CDR3 DNA follows: TGCAGCGTTTCAATTTCAAACATTCAGTACTTC.

This clonotype was counted at least ten times. This chain uses TRBV4-2 with TRBJ2-5, with 7 bases fitting TRBD1. The J segment lost 1 base and the V segment lost 0 bases, leaving 11 bases of the junction unmatched. The CDR3 contains 18 residues. Germline V lookup: CDR1 LGHNA, CDR2 YNFKEQ. CDR3 bases: TGTGCCAGCAGCCAAGAATTGGCTGGGGGACAGAGCCAAGAGACCCAGTACTTC. Protein sequence: CASSQELAGGQSQETQYF.

This clonotype was picked up many times. V gene TRBV2 combines with J gene TRBJ1-4; 7 bases align to TRBD1. Germline V CDR1 and CDR2: SNHLY, FYNNEI. Losses at the gene ends were 6 bases for V and 2 bases for J; bases not matched to a gene: 6. CDR3 length: 15 residues. The CDR3 loop reads CASRDRRSTNEKLFF. The CDR3 nucleotides read TGTGCCAGCAGGGACAGGCGGTCCACTAATGAAAAACTGTTTTTT. Full variable domain (remainder filled in from reference TRBV2 and TRBJ1-4): EPEVTQTPSHQVTQMGQEVILRCVPISNHLYFYWYRQILGQKVEFLVSFYNNEISEKSEIFDDQFSVERPDGSNFTLKIRSTKLEDSAMYFCASRDRRSTNEKLFFGSGTQLSVL.

This clonotype appeared many times. The V and J genes are TRBV2 and TRBJ2-1; D gene uncertain. CDR1 is SNHLY and CDR2 is FYNNEI in the germline V gene. V lost 2 bases, J lost 9 bases, and 11 bases lay in between. There are 13 residues in the CDR3. CDR3 sequence reads: CASSELGTGEQFF. In nucleotides, the CDR3 is TGTGCCAGCAGTGAACTAGGAACGGGTGAGCAGTTCTTC.

This clonotype was seen ten or more times. The DNA of the CDR3 is TGCAGTGCTAGAGATGGAGAGACCCAGTACTTC. Residues: CSARDGETQYF. This sequence joins TRBV20-1 and TRBJ2-5, with D unclear. CDR1 and CDR2 from the germline V gene are DFQATT and SNEGSKA (reference sequence). The CDR3 runs 11 residues. Trimming left V 0 bases short and J 4 bases short, with 3 bases between.